This T cell receptor beta chain was documented in a study of response to subunit inactivated influenza vaccine. This clonotype was recorded at least ten times. Trimming pared 3 bases from V and 12 bases from J, leaving 9 bases between. The germline V gene encodes CDR1 SGHAT and CDR2 FQNNGV. CDR3 length equals 11 residues. TCRdb re-derived calls from the RT-PCR reads in MiXCR, one entry per CDR3 protein. The sample holds roughly 650,000 distinct CDR3 sequences, approximately 15% seen once. This TCR derives from a man aged 45-60 years who received an inactivated influenza vaccine. The sequencing here drew on PBMCs from blood, taken 14 to 15 days before vaccination. This chain connects TRBV11-2 to TRBJ2-1; the D gene is possibly TRBD2 (6 bases). The CDR3, as DNA: TGTGCCAGCAGCTTGGGGGAGGTGCAGTTCTTC. Protein sequence: CASSLGEVQFF.